The rows below give T cell receptor beta chains drawn from one sample of a study of a mutant IDH1 vaccine in newly diagnosed glioma. The protocol was immunoSEQ multiplex PCR, while the TCRdb copy is restricted to in-frame clones and leaves out a portion. The data contain 45,000 to 65,000 clones, about 91% of them seen just once; the ten biggest clones take up around 2.5%. No cognate antigen is known for these TCRs. The sample in question was PBMCs, obtained from a glioma patient whose treatment included an IDH1 peptide vaccine. The receptors were sampled from a man aged 45 to 65 with glioma. The CDR3 runs from the conserved cysteine through the conserved F or W. D genes are given only for firm matches. Clone size appears in some rows only: once, few, many, or a class for an expanded clone.

V,size,J,D,CDR3,DNA
TRBV6-1,.,TRBJ1-2,.,CASSEIWGYGYTF,TGTGCCAGCAGTGAAATCTGGGGCTATGGCTACACCTTC
TRBV6-4,.,TRBJ2-1,.,CASSDLRGNNEQFF,TGTGCCAGCAGTGACCTTAGGGGGAACAATGAGCAGTTCTTC
TRBV5-6,.,TRBJ1-1,.,CASSPATGLNEAFF,TGTGCCAGCAGCCCCGCGACAGGCCTTAACGAAGCTTTCTTT
TRBV19,.,TRBJ1-1,TRBD1,CASSIVPGQGYTEAFF,TGTGCCAGTAGTATAGTCCCGGGACAGGGGTACACTGAAGCTTTCTTT
TRBV5-1,once,TRBJ1-1,.,CASSLTGATEAFF,TGCGCCAGCAGCTTGACAGGAGCGACTGAAGCTTTCTTT
TRBV7-2,.,TRBJ2-7,.,CASSQAGRGGSYEQYF,TGTGCCAGCAGCCAGGCAGGCAGGGGGGGCTCCTACGAGCAGTACTTC
TRBV5-4,.,TRBJ2-7,.,CASSLNGREPDEQYF,TGTGCCAGCAGCTTAAACGGGCGGGAACCGGACGAGCAGTACTTC
TRBV6-1,.,TRBJ1-1,.,CASSYGGRQAFF,TGTGCCAGCAGCTACGGGGGACGTCAAGCTTTCTTT
TRBV2,few,TRBJ2-6,TRBD1,CASSEVGQGAAGANVLTF,TGTGCCAGCAGTGAAGTAGGACAGGGGGCGGCAGGGGCCAACGTCCTGACTTTC
TRBV14,.,TRBJ2-1,TRBD2,CASRMTSGSYNEQFF,TGTGCCAGCAGGATGACTAGCGGGAGCTACAATGAGCAGTTCTTC
TRBV7-6,.,TRBJ2-2,.,CASSLAKGAGELFF,TGTGCCAGCAGCTTAGCGAAGGGTGCCGGGGAGCTGTTTTTT
TRBV19,.,TRBJ1-6,.,CASSIGQISYNSPLHF,TGTGCCAGTAGTATCGGGCAGATCTCCTATAATTCACCCCTCCACTTT
TRBV2,.,TRBJ2-3,TRBD2,CASKSLSGRALSSTDTQYF,TGTGCCAGCAAGAGTCTTAGCGGGAGGGCCCTTAGCTCTACAGATACGCAGTATTTT
TRBV28,once,TRBJ1-3,.,CASSKDISGNTIYF,TGTGCCAGCAGCAAGGACATCTCTGGAAACACCATATATTTT
TRBV7-9,.,TRBJ2-3,TRBD2,CASSFTGTSAPRSTDTQYF,TGTGCCAGCAGCTTCACCGGGACTAGCGCCCCTCGAAGCACAGATACGCAGTATTTT
TRBV7-2,.,TRBJ2-7,TRBD1,CASSPTDRATYEQYF,TGTGCCAGCAGCCCAACCGACAGGGCGACTTACGAGCAGTACTTC
TRBV13,.,TRBJ1-1,.,CASSLGRVRTEAFF,TGTGCCAGCAGCTTAGGTAGGGTGAGGACTGAAGCTTTCTTT
TRBV7-7,.,TRBJ2-7,.,CASSLGPTSSYEQYF,TGTGCTAGCAGCTTAGGACCAACCTCCTCCTACGAGCAGTACTTC
TRBV7-3,.,TRBJ1-2,TRBD1,CASSLNRGDGYTF,TGTGCCAGCAGCTTAAACAGGGGAGATGGCTACACCTTC
TRBV5-5,.,TRBJ2-7,.,CASSFGGRLSYEQYF,TGTGCCAGCAGCTTTGGAGGGAGATTATCCTACGAGCAGTACTTC
TRBV19,.,TRBJ1-1,TRBD1,CASSETGTNTEAFF,TGTGCCAGTAGTGAGACAGGGACGAACACTGAAGCTTTCTTT
TRBV18,once,TRBJ2-7,TRBD1,CASSRTPGQGYYEQYF,TGTGCCAGCTCACGGACACCGGGACAGGGCTACTACGAGCAGTACTTC
TRBV5-1,once,TRBJ2-7,.,CASSVDRSYEQYF,TGCGCCAGCAGTGTGGACAGAAGTTACGAGCAGTACTTC
TRBV15,.,TRBJ2-7,TRBD1,CATSRGDRVSHEQYF,TGTGCCACCAGCAGGGGGGACAGGGTAAGCCACGAGCAGTACTTC
TRBV7-2,few,TRBJ1-2,.,CASSLSTRDNYGYTF,TGTGCCAGCAGCTTATCCACCCGGGACAACTATGGCTACACCTTC
TRBV28,.,TRBJ2-7,.,CASSQTNPPYEQYF,TGTGCCAGCAGTCAAACGAACCCACCCTACGAGCAGTACTTC
TRBV19,.,TRBJ2-5,.,CASSISSGSPRLQETQYF,TGTGCCAGTAGTATCTCTTCCGGTTCCCCTAGGTTACAAGAGACCCAGTACTTC
TRBV19,.,TRBJ2-1,TRBD2,CASSIDSPGLAGRSSYNEQFF,TGTGCCAGTAGTATAGACTCACCGGGACTAGCGGGGAGAAGCTCCTACAATGAGCAGTTCTTC
TRBV4-3,.,TRBJ1-4,.,CASSQDSAGANEKLFF,TGCGCCAGCAGCCAAGATTCGGCAGGGGCAAATGAAAAACTGTTTTTT